What follows are 27 T cell receptor beta chains derived from one specimen sequenced in a study of cytomegalovirus exposure and HLA in healthy donors. The method was immunoSEQ multiplex PCR; TCRdb's version includes in-frame clones alone and lacks a portion of them. The table has approximately 200,000 clones, about 93% seen once. The sequenced sample was PBMCs. These receptors came from a woman aged 18-29 years in good health and CMV-seronegative.

The rearrangement uses TRBV6-1 and TRBJ2-2; the match to TRBD1 covers 9 bases. The CDR3 is 15 amino acids. CDR1 and CDR2 (germline): MNHNS, SASEGT. The ends lost 6 bases at V and 7 bases at J; junction bases unmatched: 9. CDR3 in amino acids: CASRVQQGANGELFF. The CDR3 bases are TGTGCCAGCAGGGTACAACAGGGGGCCAACGGGGAGCTGTTTTTT.

The J gene is TRBJ2-5, the V gene TRBV5-5; D uncertain. The germline CDR1 and CDR2 sequences are SGHKS and YYEKEE (reference sequence). The length of the CDR3 is 15 residues. V lost 0 bases and J lost 0, with 9 bases in between. CDR3 nucleotide sequence: TGTGCCAGCAGCTTGGTAGGCAGGTACCAAGAGACCCAGTACTTC. As protein: CASSLVGRYQETQYF.

This clone has a single count. V is TRBV27 and J is TRBJ2-1; TRBD2 matches 7 bases. V lost 2 bases and J lost 10; bases outside the gene matches: 11. The CDR3 contains 15 residues. Per germline, CDR1 MNHEY and CDR2 SMNVEV (reference sequence). The CDR3 loop is CASSLVASGGMEQFF. DNA of the CDR3: TGTGCCAGCAGTTTAGTCGCTAGCGGAGGGATGGAGCAGTTCTTC.

The chain recombines TRBV5-1 with TRBJ1-1; the D gene is possibly TRBD1 (5 bases). The V and J ends lost 0 bases and 4 bases respectively, with 19 bases between them. CDR1 and CDR2 (germline): SGHRS, YFSETQ. The CDR3 runs to 17 residues. The chain's CDR3 is CASSLGLGATGSTEAFF. The DNA for the CDR3 is TGCGCCAGCAGCTTGGGTTTAGGGGCCACAGGATCCACTGAAGCTTTCTTT.

This sequence joins TRBV28 and TRBJ1-6; D possibly corresponds to TRBD1 (6 bases). V was clipped by 6 bases and J by 6 bases, with 18 bases between them. CDR1 is MDHEN and CDR2 is SYDVKM in the germline V gene. The CDR3 spans 16 residues. The CDR3 here is CASSFGRGAANSPLHF. The CDR3 coding sequence is TGTGCCAGCAGCTTTGGGCGGGGGGCCGCTAATTCACCCCTCCACTTT.

This chain joins TRBV2 and TRBJ1-6; 7 nucleotides align to TRBD1. Unmatched junction bases numbered 8, after V lost 7 bases and J lost 5 bases. The CDR3 totals 15 residues. Looked up from germline, CDR1 is SNHLY and CDR2 is FYNNEI. Written as DNA, the CDR3 is TGTGCCAGCATAGGGCAGGGGGGAAATAATTCACCCCTCCACTTT. Translated, it gives CASIGQGGNNSPLHF.

This clone is a singleton in its sample. The chain combines TRBV27 with TRBJ2-2; the D is unclear. The CDR3 covers 13 residues. V was trimmed by 0 bases and J by 10 bases, leaving 9 bases between them. Germline assignment: CDR1 MNHEY and CDR2 SMNVEV (reference sequence). CDR3 loop: CASSLSGRQELFF. As DNA, the CDR3 is TGTGCCAGCAGTTTATCCGGAAGACAGGAGCTGTTTTTT.

The sample holds a few counts of this clone. The V gene is TRBV27, the J gene TRBJ2-7; tentatively, D is TRBD1 (5 bases). Germline V lookup: CDR1 MNHEY, CDR2 SMNVEV (reference sequence). This CDR3 is built from 12 residues. Trimming shortened V by 5 bases and J by 7 bases, and 12 bases separated the two germline ends. The CDR3 sequence: CASSLVGREQYF. The CDR3 bases are TGTGCCAGCAGTCTCGTGGGGCGGGAGCAGTACTTC.

The V gene is TRBV6-5, the J gene TRBJ2-1; the match to TRBD2 covers 9 bases. With V trimmed by 9 bases and J by 6 bases, 6 bases remained unmatched. Germline V CDR1 and CDR2: MNHEY, SVGAGI. The CDR3 spans 13 residues. CDR3 sequence reads: CASGGLASNEQFF. CDR3 bases: TGTGCCAGTGGGGGACTAGCTAGCAATGAGCAGTTCTTC.

V gene TRBV5-1 combines with J gene TRBJ2-6; 7 positions agree with TRBD1. The CDR3 contains 16 residues. Germline loops: CDR1 SGHRS, CDR2 YFSETQ. Trimming at V came to 7 bases and at J to 0 bases, leaving 7 bases not matched to a gene. DNA of the CDR3: TGCGCCAGCGCCCGACAGGGCTTCTCTGGGGCCAACGTCCTGACTTTC. Translation gives CASARQGFSGANVLTF.

The CDR3 region has the DNA TGCGCCAGCAGCTTGGAGGGGGGGACTAATGAAAAACTGTTTTTT. This sequence encodes CASSLEGGTNEKLFF. V usage is TRBV5-1 and J usage is TRBJ1-4, with D perhaps matching TRBD1 (6 bases). The CDR3 runs to 15 residues. Trimming took 0 bases from V and 2 from J, leaving 8 bases between them. Germline V gene lookup returns CDR1 SGHRS and CDR2 YFSETQ.

The chain joins TRBV6-5 to TRBJ1-1; TRBD1 is a possible D gene (6 bases). V was pared by 6 bases and J by 10 bases, with 15 bases between. The V gene's germline CDR1 is MNHEY and CDR2 SVGAGI. The CDR3 length is 12 residues. The CDR3: CASRQTGLRAFF. CDR3 DNA sequence: TGTGCCAGCAGACAAACAGGGCTCCGAGCTTTCTTT.

The chain couples TRBV6-5 to TRBJ1-2; possible D gene TRBD1, 5 bases. CDR1 is MNHEY, CDR2 SVGAGI, per germline. The V and J ends lost 6 bases and 5 bases respectively, with 16 bases between them. This CDR3 has 14 residues. The CDR3 sequence: CASRPEGASYGYTF. CDR3 bases: TGTGCCAGCAGACCTGAAGGGGCTTCATATGGCTACACCTTC.

V gene TRBV27 combines with J gene TRBJ2-7, with D tentatively TRBD2 (5 bases). The CDR3 has 15 amino acids. Germline loops: CDR1 MNHEY, CDR2 SMNVEV (reference sequence). The V gene lost 6 bases and the J gene lost 0 bases, with 15 bases spanning the gap. CDR3 sequence (DNA): TGTGCCAGCAGCTTCGGGCTGGGGAGCTCCTACGAGCAGTACTTC. Its protein product is CASSFGLGSSYEQYF.

V and J are TRBV12-2 and TRBJ2-5; the table calls TRBD2, which could not be checked here. TRBV12-2 is annotated as a pseudogene. This CDR3 has 16 residues. CDR3 in amino acids: CASRSRGGSVKETQYF. The DNA for the CDR3 is TGTGCAAGTCGCTCTAGGGGAGGGAGTGTGAAAGAGACCCAGTACTTC.

The chain recombines TRBV2 with TRBJ1-5; weak D call: TRBD1 (6 bases). V gave up 6 bases and J gave up 3 bases, with 12 bases separating them. The CDR3 totals 14 residues. Germline lookup yields CDR1 SNHLY and CDR2 FYNNEI. CDR3 residues: CASSRGGDNQPQHF. The CDR3 DNA reads as TGTGCCAGCAGCAGGGGCGGAGACAATCAGCCCCAGCATTTT.

The V and J genes are TRBV30 and TRBJ2-3; possibly TRBD2 for D (5 bases). Germline V lookup: CDR1 GTSNPN, CDR2 SVGIG (reference sequence). V lost 3 bases and J 2 bases, leaving 12 bases between the germline ends. The CDR3 consists of 14 residues. The CDR3 loop reads CAWSEVAFTDTQYF. CDR3 DNA sequence: TGTGCCTGGAGCGAGGTAGCGTTCACAGATACGCAGTATTTT.

This clone was detected once. The chain couples TRBV10-1 to TRBJ2-1; 11 bases map to TRBD2. The germline V gene has CDR1 WNHNN and CDR2 SYGVQD (reference sequence). V was clipped by 0 bases and J by 6 bases; unmatched bases: 1. CDR3 size: 15 residues. CDR3 amino acids: CASSESLAGGNEQFF. The CDR3 DNA is TGCGCCAGCAGTGAGTCCCTAGCGGGAGGCAATGAGCAGTTCTTC.

V usage is TRBV28 and J usage is TRBJ1-6; 8 bases match TRBD1. CDR1 and CDR2 (germline): MDHEN, SYDVKM. Trimming cost V 5 bases and J 10 bases; bases outside gene matches: 13. The CDR3 is 16 residues long. In DNA form, the CDR3 reads TGTGCCAGCAGTCCCCCGAAACCAGGGGGCGTCTCACCCCTCCACTTT. Its translation: CASSPPKPGGVSPLHF. The complete variable domain, with remaining parts taken from reference TRBV28 and TRBJ1-6, reads DVKVTQSSRYLVKRTGEKVFLECVQDMDHENMFWYRQDPGLGLRLIYFSYDVKMKEKGDIPEGYSVSREKKERFSLILESASTNQTSMYLCASSPPKPGGVSPLHFGNGTRLTVT.

This clone appeared a few times. The rearrangement links TRBV30 to TRBJ1-2, with 10 positions matching TRBD1. The CDR3 covers 14 residues. V lost 1 base, J lost 4 bases, and 3 bases stayed unmatched. Germline V lookup: CDR1 GTSNPN, CDR2 SVGIG (reference sequence). CDR3 DNA: TGTGCCTGGAGTGGCGACAGGGGGCTCTATGGCTACACCTTC. This sequence encodes CAWSGDRGLYGYTF. Full variable domain (outside the CDR3, taken from reference TRBV30 and TRBJ1-2): SQTIHQWPATLVQPVGSPLSLECTVEGTSNPNLYWYRQAAGRGLQLLFYSVGIGQISSEVPQNLSASRPQDRQFILSSKKLLLSDSGFYLCAWSGDRGLYGYTFGSGTRLTVV.

The genes are TRBV5-1 and TRBJ1-5; D possibly corresponds to TRBD1 (6 bases). The CDR3 contains 15 residues. The germline V and J ends were trimmed by 2 bases and 1 base, with 10 bases remaining between them. Germline V CDR1 and CDR2: SGHRS, YFSETQ. In DNA, the CDR3 is TGCGCCAGCAGCTTATCGGGGGGCAGCAATCAGCCCCAGCATTTT. Encoded protein: CASSLSGGSNQPQHF.

The V call is TRBV5-6, the J call TRBJ1-5; 7 nucleotides line up with TRBD1. Germline CDR1 SGHDT, CDR2 YYEEEE. V was pared by 2 bases and J by 7 bases, with 3 bases of the junction left unmatched. CDR3 length equals 13 residues. The CDR3 region is CASSFRGHQPQHF. The DNA for the CDR3 is TGTGCCAGCAGCTTTAGGGGGCACCAGCCCCAGCATTTT.

V gene TRBV14 combines with J gene TRBJ2-1, with a weak D call TRBD1 (6 bases). The CDR3 extends over 16 amino acids. Between the trimmed V and J ends, which lost 1 base and 7 bases, there was a span of 17 bases. The V gene's germline CDR1 is SGHDN and CDR2 FVKESK. The CDR3 sequence is CASSQVGAGVINEQFF. The CDR3 DNA reads TGTGCCAGCAGCCAAGTAGGTGCAGGGGTCATTAATGAGCAGTTCTTC.

This clone was seen a single time. The rearrangement joins TRBV5-1 to TRBJ1-6, with TRBD1 identical over 11 bases. V was clipped by 0 bases and J by 9 bases; unmatched bases: 2. Germline V gene sequence: CDR1 SGHRS, CDR2 YFSETQ. The CDR3 is 15 amino acids. CDR3 sequence: CASSLAGTGGSPLHF. DNA for the CDR3: TGCGCCAGCAGCTTGGCTGGGACAGGGGGTTCACCCCTCCACTTT.

The chain recombines TRBV5-6 with TRBJ2-6, with D tentatively TRBD1 (6 bases). Germline V gives CDR1 SGHDT, CDR2 YYEEEE. V was trimmed by 0 bases and J by 0 bases, leaving 10 bases between them. This CDR3 region has 17 residues. CDR3 amino acids: CASSLGTANSGANVLTF. The CDR3 DNA reads TGTGCCAGCAGCTTGGGGACAGCCAACTCTGGGGCCAACGTCCTGACTTTC.

The V call is TRBV15, the J call TRBJ2-1, with 10 bases matching TRBD2. Per the germline V gene, CDR1 is LNHNV and CDR2 is YYDKDF (reference sequence). The CDR3 runs 18 residues. V gave up 0 bases and J gave up 4 bases; unmatched junction bases: 9. CDR3 bases: TGTGCCACCAGCAGAGATGGGGAAGCGGGAGGGGGGTACAATGAGCAGTTCTTC. Protein sequence: CATSRDGEAGGGYNEQFF.

The chain links TRBV7-3 to TRBJ2-5, with a tentative D call TRBD2 (5 bases). CDR1 SGHTA and CDR2 FQGTGA come from the germline V gene. The V end lost 5 bases, the J end lost 3 bases, and 25 bases lay between the germline ends. The CDR3 runs 18 residues. DNA for the CDR3: TGTGCCAGCAGCCCCGGCCCCGTAGGGTGGAGGAATAAAGAGACCCAGTACTTC. This encodes CASSPGPVGWRNKETQYF.